This is a list of T cell receptor beta chains from one sample in a study of blood T cell repertoires in COVID-19. Clones were read by immunoSEQ multiplex PCR, and TCRdb kept only the in-frame ones, dropping some. The sample lists 270,000 or so clones, under 90% occurring once. What was sequenced was peripheral blood. These receptors were obtained from a woman aged 30 to 39 with COVID-19, enrolled during active disease. CDR3s include the opening cysteine and the closing phenylalanine or tryptophan. D genes are given only for firm matches. Expanded clones are given a class, and other clones once, few, many or no size at all.

>TRBJ1-2|TRBV10-3|TRBD1|-
TGTGCCATCAGGGGACAGGGGGCGGGTGGCTACACCTTC
CAIRGQGAGGYTF
>TRBJ1-5|TRBV10-3|-|-
TGTGCCATCAGTCAGGGGAGCAATCAGCCCCAGCATTTT
CAISQGSNQPQHF
>TRBJ2-7|TRBV19|TRBD1|-
TGTGCCAGTAGTGCCACAGGGGGCATTTACGAGCAGTACTTC
CASSATGGIYEQYF
>TRBJ2-1|TRBV4-1|TRBD2|-
TGCGCCAGCAGCCACAGATGGGGGGGACTCTGGGCGAGGAATGAGCAGTTCTTC
CASSHRWGGLWARNEQFF
>TRBJ2-1|TRBV19|TRBD2|once
TGTGCCAGTAGCTTGACGCATTGGGGACTAGGGTACAATGAGCAGTTCTTC
CASSLTHWGLGYNEQFF
>TRBJ1-5|TRBV21-1|-|few
TGTGCCAGCAGCAAAGCTCACGGACAGGGTAAAAGGTGTGAGCCCCAGCATTTT
CASSKAHGQGKRCEPQHF
>TRBJ2-2|TRBV7-6|-|few
TGTGCCAGCAGCTTAGGGCGAAGCGCGAACACCGGGGAGCTGTTTTTT
CASSLGRSANTGELFF
>TRBJ1-5|TRBV2|-|few
TGTGCCAGCAGTGAAAGGGGTGTCACAGGGTTTGTCGATTCCCATCAGCCCCAGCATTTT
CASSERGVTGFVDSHQPQHF
>TRBJ1-1|TRBV9|-|-
TGTGCCAGCAGCCTAACTTTTGCAGGGGTCACTGAAGCTTTCTTT
CASSLTFAGVTEAFF
>TRBJ2-5|TRBV18|TRBD1|-
TGTGCCAGCTCACCGGGACAGACCCAAGAGACCCAGTACTTC
CASSPGQTQETQYF
>TRBJ2-4|TRBV5-1|-|-
TGCGCCAGCAGCTGGGGGGACGGCAAAAACATTCAGTACTTC
CASSWGDGKNIQYF
>TRBJ2-7|TRBV11-2|-|-
TGTGCCAGCAGCTTGGCAGGTCCAACCTACGAGCAGTACTTC
CASSLAGPTYEQYF
>TRBJ1-1|TRBV5-1|-|-
TGCGCCAGCACCCCCTTGGGGGGGGCTGACTTCATGAACACTGAAGCTTTCTTT
CASTPLGGADFMNTEAFF
>TRBJ2-1|TRBV9|TRBD1|-
TGTGCCAGCAGCGTTTGGGGACAGGGACCCAATGAGCAGTTCTTC
CASSVWGQGPNEQFF
>TRBJ1-4|TRBV10-3|-|once
TGTGCCATCAGGCAAGGACTGGCTATAGGGGAAAAACTGTTTTTT
CAIRQGLAIGEKLFF
>TRBJ1-1|TRBV7-9|TRBD1|-
TGTGCCAGCAGGATCAGGGGGATTCCTGAAGCTTTCTTT
CASRIRGIPEAFF
>TRBJ2-2|TRBV2|TRBD1|once
TGTGCCAGCAGATCCGGGACAGGGGCGTTCACCGGGGAGCTGTTTTTT
CASRSGTGAFTGELFF
>TRBJ1-1|TRBV2|TRBD1|-
TGTGCCAGCACCCGGACAGGGGGTTATTGGGGCACTGAAGCTTTCTTT
CASTRTGGYWGTEAFF
>TRBJ1-1|TRBV6-1|-|-
TGTGCCACTTTGAGGGCAGCTTTGAACACTGAAGCTTTCTTT
CATLRAALNTEAFF
>TRBJ1-2|TRBV19|-|-
TGTGCCAGTAGTATGGGAGGGGCCACTAACTATGGCTACACCTTC
CASSMGGATNYGYTF
>TRBJ2-5|TRBV7-6|TRBD2|-
TGTGCCAGCAGCTTAGGCCTAATTACAGCGGGGGCAAGGGAGACCCAGTACTTC
CASSLGLITAGARETQYF
>TRBJ2-1|TRBV10-3|TRBD2|-
TGTGCCATCAGTGATAGCGGGGGATACAATGAGCAGTTCTTC
CAISDSGGYNEQFF